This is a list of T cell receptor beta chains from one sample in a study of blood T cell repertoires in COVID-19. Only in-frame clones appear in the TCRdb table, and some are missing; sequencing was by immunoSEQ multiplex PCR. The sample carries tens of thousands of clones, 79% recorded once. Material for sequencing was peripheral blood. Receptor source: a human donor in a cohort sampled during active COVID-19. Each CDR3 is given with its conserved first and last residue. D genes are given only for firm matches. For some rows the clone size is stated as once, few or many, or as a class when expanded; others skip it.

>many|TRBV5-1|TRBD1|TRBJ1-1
TGCGCCAGCAGCCAACTGCCCGCAGGGGGCCACACTGAAGCTTTCTTT
CASSQLPAGGHTEAFF
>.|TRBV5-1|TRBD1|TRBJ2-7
TGCGCCAGCAGCTCAAAAACAGGGGCCCCCTCCTACGAGCAGTACTTC
CASSSKTGAPSYEQYF
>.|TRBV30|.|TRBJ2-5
TGTGCCTGGAGACGGGACCAAGAGACCCAGTACTTC
CAWRRDQETQYF
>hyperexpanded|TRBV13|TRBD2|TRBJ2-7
TGTGCCAGCAGCTCCTCCGGGACTAGCAACCACGAGCAGTACTTC
CASSSSGTSNHEQYF
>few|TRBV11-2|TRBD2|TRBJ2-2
TGTGCCAGCAGCCCTCCGGGGAGGGGTCACGGGGAGCTGTTTTTT
CASSPPGRGHGELFF
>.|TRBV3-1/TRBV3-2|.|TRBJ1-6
TGTGCCAGCAGTCCCACAGGGTCGGGTAATTCACCCCTCCACTTT
CASSPTGSGNSPLHF
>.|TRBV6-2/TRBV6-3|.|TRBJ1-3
TGTGCCAGCAGTTTACGATCAGGGGCTGGAAACACCATATATTTT
CASSLRSGAGNTIYF
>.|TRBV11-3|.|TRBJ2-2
TGTGCCAGCAGCTTTTCAGGGGAAACCGGGGAGCTGTTTTTT
CASSFSGETGELFF
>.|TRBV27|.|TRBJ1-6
TGTGCCAGTCCGAGGAGGGGAACGTATAATTCACCCCTCCACTTT
CASPRRGTYNSPLHF
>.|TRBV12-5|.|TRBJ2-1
TGTGCTAGTGGTTTGGGGGGCGGCGGCAACTACAATGAGCAGTTCTTC
CASGLGGGGNYNEQFF
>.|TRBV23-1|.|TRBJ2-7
TGCGCCAGCAGTCCCCCGGCAGGGCTCTACGAGCAGTACTTC
CASSPPAGLYEQYF
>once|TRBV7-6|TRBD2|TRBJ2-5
TGTGCCAGCAGCCCCAGTAGCGGGAGGGCCGGGGAGACCCAGTACTTC
CASSPSSGRAGETQYF
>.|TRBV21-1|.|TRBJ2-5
TGTGCCAGCAGCAGCCTGACACAGGGGCCGGGAGAGACCCAGTACTTC
CASSSLTQGPGETQYF
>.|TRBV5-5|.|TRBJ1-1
TGTGCCAGCCATTTGAACACTGAAGCTTTCTTT
CASHLNTEAFF
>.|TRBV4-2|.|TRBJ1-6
TGTGCCAGCAGCCAAGGGTACCCCCCAGGCGCCTATAATTCACCCCTCCACTTT
CASSQGYPPGAYNSPLHF
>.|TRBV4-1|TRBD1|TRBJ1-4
TGCGCCAGCAGCCCGGGACAGGGCTCTAATGAAAAACTGTTTTTT
CASSPGQGSNEKLFF
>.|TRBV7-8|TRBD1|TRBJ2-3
TGTGCCAGCAGCTTTTCTAGGGGGCGCGCAGATACGCAGTATTTT
CASSFSRGRADTQYF
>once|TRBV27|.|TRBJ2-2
TGTGCCAGCAGACCGGGAGCAAACACCGGGGAGCTGTTTTTT
CASRPGANTGELFF
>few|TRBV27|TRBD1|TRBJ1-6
TGTGCCAGCAGTTTGGGACAGGGGAATTCACCCCTCCACTTT
CASSLGQGNSPLHF
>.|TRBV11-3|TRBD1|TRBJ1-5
TGTGCCAGCAGCCCACCGACAGGGGGGGACCAGCCCCAGCATTTT
CASSPPTGGDQPQHF
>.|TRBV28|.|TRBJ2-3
TGTGCCAGCAGTTTGGGTGGGAGAGCGCGGGCGCAGTATTTT
CASSLGGRARAQYF
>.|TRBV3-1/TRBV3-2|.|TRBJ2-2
TGTGCCAGCAGCCCTGGACTCACCGGGGAGCTGTTTTTT
CASSPGLTGELFF
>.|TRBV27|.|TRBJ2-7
TGTGCCAGCAGTCGTAGCGACATGTTAGACGCCTACGAGCAGTACTTC
CASSRSDMLDAYEQYF
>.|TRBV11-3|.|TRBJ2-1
TGTGCCAGCAGCTTTTCTAGCGCCCCGGTGGGTCTCAATGAGCAGTTCTTC
CASSFSSAPVGLNEQFF
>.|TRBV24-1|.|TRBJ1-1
TGTGCCACCAGGGGCGGAGGGACTGAAGCTTTCTTT
CATRGGGTEAFF
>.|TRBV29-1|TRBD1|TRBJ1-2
TGCAGCGTTGAAGTTCGGACAGGGGGCGATGATGGCTACACCTTC
CSVEVRTGGDDGYTF
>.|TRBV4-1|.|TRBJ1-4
TGCGCCAGCAGCCAAGAGTGGGGGGGACTGTTTTTT
CASSQEWGGLFF
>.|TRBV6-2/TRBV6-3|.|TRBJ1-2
TGTGCCAGCAGTTCCCTCACAGGGTTGTATGGCTACACCTTC
CASSSLTGLYGYTF
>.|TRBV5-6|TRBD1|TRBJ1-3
TGTGCCAGCAGCTCGCGGACAGGGAACGCTGGAAACACCATATATTTT
CASSSRTGNAGNTIYF
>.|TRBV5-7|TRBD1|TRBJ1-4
TGTGCCAGCAGCACGGGACAGGGGGCTTGTATGACTAATGAAAAACTGTTTTTT
CASSTGQGACMTNEKLFF
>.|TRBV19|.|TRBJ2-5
TGTGCCAGTAGTACCACAGGGTACCAAGAGACCCAGTACTTC
CASSTTGYQETQYF
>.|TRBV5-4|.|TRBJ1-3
TGTGCCAGCGGCACTAGAACTGGAAACACCATATATTTT
CASGTRTGNTIYF
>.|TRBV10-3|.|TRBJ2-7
TGTGCCATCAGTTCGGCGGTCTACGAGCAGTACTTC
CAISSAVYEQYF
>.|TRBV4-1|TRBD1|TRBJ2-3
TGCGCCAGCAGCCTTTTAGGGACAGGCGTCACAGATACGCAGTATTTT
CASSLLGTGVTDTQYF
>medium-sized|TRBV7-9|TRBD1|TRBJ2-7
TGTGCCAGCAGTCACCGGGACAGAAACTACGAGCAGTACTTC
CASSHRDRNYEQYF
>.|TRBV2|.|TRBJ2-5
TGTGCCAGCAGAGTAACTAAACCCCAAGAGACCCAGTACTTC
CASRVTKPQETQYF
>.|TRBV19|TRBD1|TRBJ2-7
TGTGCCAGTTCGTTCGACAGGGTAGGGTACGAGCAGTACTTC
CASSFDRVGYEQYF
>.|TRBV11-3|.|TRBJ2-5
TGTGCCAGCAGCTGGCGTACCGCTGGGGCGACGACCCAGTACTTC
CASSWRTAGATTQYF
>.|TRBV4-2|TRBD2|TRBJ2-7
TGTGCCAGCAGCCAGGCGGGAGCAGGATACGAGCAGTACTTC
CASSQAGAGYEQYF
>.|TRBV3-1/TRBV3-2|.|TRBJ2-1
TGTGCCAGCAGCCAAGTTCTAGATCCCGATGAGCAGTTCTTC
CASSQVLDPDEQFF
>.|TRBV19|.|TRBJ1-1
TGTGCCAGTAGTATTTGGGGGCTCGACACTGAAGCTTTCTTT
CASSIWGLDTEAFF
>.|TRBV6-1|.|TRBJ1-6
TGTGCCAGCAGTGGTGCTGAGGCAAACTCCTATAATTCACCCCTCCACTTT
CASSGAEANSYNSPLHF